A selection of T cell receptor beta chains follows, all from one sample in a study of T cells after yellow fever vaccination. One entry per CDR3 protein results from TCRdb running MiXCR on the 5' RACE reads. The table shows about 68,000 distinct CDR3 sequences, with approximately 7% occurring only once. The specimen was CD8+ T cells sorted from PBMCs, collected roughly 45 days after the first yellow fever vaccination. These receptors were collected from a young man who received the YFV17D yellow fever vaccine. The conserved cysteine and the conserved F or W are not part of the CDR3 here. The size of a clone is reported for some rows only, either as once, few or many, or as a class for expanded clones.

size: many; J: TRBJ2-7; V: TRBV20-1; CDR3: SARDVAYEQY
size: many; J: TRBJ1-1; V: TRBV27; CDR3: ASSTQTGQGAEAF
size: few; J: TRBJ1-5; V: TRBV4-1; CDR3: ASSQVIFGGPGNQPQH
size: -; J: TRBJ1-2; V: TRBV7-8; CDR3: ASSYRGLGYGYT
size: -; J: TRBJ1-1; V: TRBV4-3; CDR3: ASSPGLRAQNTEAI
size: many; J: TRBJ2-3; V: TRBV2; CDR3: ASSVALSDTQY
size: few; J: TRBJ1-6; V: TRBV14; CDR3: ASSQWTGGLPYSPLH
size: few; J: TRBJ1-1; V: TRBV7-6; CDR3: ASSRLRWLLLPNTEAF
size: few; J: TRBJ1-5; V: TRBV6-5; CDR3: ASIWTADSNQPQH
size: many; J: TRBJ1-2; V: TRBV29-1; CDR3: SVEGLEATGYT
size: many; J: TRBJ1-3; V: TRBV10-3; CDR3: AIRTGSAGNTIY
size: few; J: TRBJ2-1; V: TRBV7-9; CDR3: ASSLVIAGVYNEQF
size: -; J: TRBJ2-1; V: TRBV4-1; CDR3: ASSQVRSSYNEQF
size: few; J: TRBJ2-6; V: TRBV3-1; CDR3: ASSQVRSSGANVLT
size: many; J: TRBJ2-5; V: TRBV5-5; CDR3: ASSLEVAGGRETQY
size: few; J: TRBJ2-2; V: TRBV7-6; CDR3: ASSLAGQGELF
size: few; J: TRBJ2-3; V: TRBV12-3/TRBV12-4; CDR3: ASSFGAPDTQY
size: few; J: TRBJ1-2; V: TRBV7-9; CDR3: ASSWGTSPHGYT
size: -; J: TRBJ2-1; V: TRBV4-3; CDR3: ASSQGPGGGAYEQF
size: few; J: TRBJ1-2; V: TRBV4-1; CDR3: ASSQESTGANWGYT
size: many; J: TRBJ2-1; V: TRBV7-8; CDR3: ASSLLVLS
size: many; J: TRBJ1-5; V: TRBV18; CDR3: ASSPTGEDQPQH
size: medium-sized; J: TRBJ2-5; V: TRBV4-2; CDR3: ASSQTGTSGGETQY